The present T cell receptor beta chain was sequenced within a study of blood T cell repertoires in COVID-19. The overall study: Sites in the United States, Italy and Spain provided acute and convalescent COVID-19 samples. PBMCs, B-cell-depleted T cells, or T cells were the source of the cDNA or gDNA that made up the material.

In the original workflow: Amplification of reference gene primers was used by the study to estimate nucleated cell counts. Profiling relied on immunoSEQ multiplex PCR, and the TCRdb table lists in-frame clones only, not all of them. D and trimming come from the DNA, and the V and J calls and clone size come from that table. The sample includes roughly 100,000 clones, more than 75% seen only once; the top ten take roughly 29%. Germline trimming cut 5 bases from V and 2 bases from J; bases unmatched to any gene: 3. CDR1 and CDR2 (germline): SEHNR, FQNEAQ (reference sequence). The CDR3 is 16 residues long.

The sequence derives from a man aged 55 to 70 with acute or convalescent COVID-19. V is TRBV7-9 and J is TRBJ2-1; 13 nucleotides line up with TRBD2. The sample comprised peripheral blood. This CDR3 reads CASSGGTSGTYNEQFF. The CDR3 bases are TGTGCCAGCAGCGGAGGGACTAGCGGGACCTACAATGAGCAGTTCTTC.